This T cell receptor (beta chain) was documented in a study of spatial heterogeneity in lung cancer. The overall study: TCR transcript abundance in tumor regions was strongly correlated with the T cell module score obtained from matched bulk RNA-seq.

Time point here: sample taken at primary tumor resection. In each case, whole RNA from tumor, nontumor lung or frozen PBMC was sequenced unsorted. CDR1 and CDR2 (germline): SNHLY, FYNNEI. The CDR3 covers 14 residues. Ten or more counts support this clonotype. Its antigen is not identified. One end of the junction fails to match germline, which may point to a read error. Findings of the study overall: Mutation tallies in tumors tracked expanded intratumoral alpha and beta TCR counts.

TCRdb itself ran the 5' RACE reads through MiXCR, one entry per CDR3 protein. The table includes approximately 5,400 distinct CDR3 sequences, approximately 8.4% detected once. Material: lung tumor tissue, obtained at surgery. This TCR derives from a female donor with early-stage non-small cell lung cancer. The V gene is TRBV2, the J gene TRBJ2-3; 11 bases align to TRBD2. CDR3 residues: CASSPSGGLDTHYF. The CDR3 nucleotides are TGTGCCAGCAGTCCTAGCGGGGGGTTGGATACGCACTATTTT. Together with reference TRBV2 and TRBJ2-3, the CDR3 gives the full variable domain: EPEVTQTPSHQVTQMGQEVILRCVPISNHLYFYWYRQILGQKVEFLVSFYNNEISEKSEIFDDQFSVERPDGSNFTLKIRSTKLEDSAMYFCASSPSGGLDTHYFGPGTRLTVL.